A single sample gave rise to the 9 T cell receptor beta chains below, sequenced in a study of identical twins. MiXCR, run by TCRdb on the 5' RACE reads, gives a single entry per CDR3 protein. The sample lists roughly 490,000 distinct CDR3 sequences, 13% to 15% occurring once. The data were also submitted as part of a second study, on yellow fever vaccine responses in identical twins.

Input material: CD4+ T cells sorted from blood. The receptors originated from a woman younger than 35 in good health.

The CDR3 is CSSLVDRNTGELFF. CDR3 nucleotide sequence: TGCAGCTCGCTAGTGGACAGAAACACCGGGGAGCTGTTTTTT. This chain connects TRBV29-1 to TRBJ2-2, with D perhaps TRBD1 (6 bases). CDR3 size: 14 residues. Trimming stripped 8 bases from V and 2 bases from J, with 15 bases between. The germline V gene has CDR1 SQVTM and CDR2 ANQGSEA.

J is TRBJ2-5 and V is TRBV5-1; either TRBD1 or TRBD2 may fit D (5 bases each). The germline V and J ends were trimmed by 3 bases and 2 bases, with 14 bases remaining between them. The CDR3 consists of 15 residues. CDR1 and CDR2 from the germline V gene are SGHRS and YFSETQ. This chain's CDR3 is CASSSGTKKQETQYF. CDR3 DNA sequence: TGCGCCAGCAGCTCAGGGACCAAAAAACAAGAGACCCAGTACTTC. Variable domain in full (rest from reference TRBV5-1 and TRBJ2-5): KAGVTQTPRYLIKTRGQQVTLSCSPISGHRSVSWYQQTPGQGLQFLFEYFSETQRNKGNFPGRFSGRQFSNSRSEMNVSTLELGDSALYLCASSSGTKKQETQYFGPGTRLLVL.

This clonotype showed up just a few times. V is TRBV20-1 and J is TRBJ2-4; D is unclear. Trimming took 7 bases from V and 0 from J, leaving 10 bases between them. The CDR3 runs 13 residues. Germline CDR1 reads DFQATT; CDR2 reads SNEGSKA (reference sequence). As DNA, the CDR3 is TGCAGTGGTGTAGGGAAAGCCAAAAACATTCAGTACTTC. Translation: CSGVGKAKNIQYF.

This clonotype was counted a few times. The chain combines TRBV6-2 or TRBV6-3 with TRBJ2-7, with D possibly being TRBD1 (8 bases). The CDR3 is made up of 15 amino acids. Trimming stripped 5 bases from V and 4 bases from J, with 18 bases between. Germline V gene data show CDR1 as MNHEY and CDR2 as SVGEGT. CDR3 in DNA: TGTGCCAGCAGTGACCCAGGGGGCGGGGGATACGAGCAGTACTTC. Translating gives CASSDPGGGGYEQYF.

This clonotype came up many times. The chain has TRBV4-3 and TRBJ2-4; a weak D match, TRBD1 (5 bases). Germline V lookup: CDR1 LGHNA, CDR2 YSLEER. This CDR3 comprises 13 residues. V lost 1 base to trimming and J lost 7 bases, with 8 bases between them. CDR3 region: CASSQGQSNIQYF. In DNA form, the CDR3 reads TGCGCCAGCAGCCAAGGACAGTCTAACATTCAGTACTTC.

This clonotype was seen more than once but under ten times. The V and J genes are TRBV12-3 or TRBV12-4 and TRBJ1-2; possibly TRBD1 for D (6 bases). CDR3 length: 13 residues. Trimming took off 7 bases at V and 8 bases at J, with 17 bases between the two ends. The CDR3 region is CASTLGQFRGYTF. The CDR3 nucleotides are TGTGCCAGCACCCTAGGACAGTTTAGGGGCTACACCTTC.

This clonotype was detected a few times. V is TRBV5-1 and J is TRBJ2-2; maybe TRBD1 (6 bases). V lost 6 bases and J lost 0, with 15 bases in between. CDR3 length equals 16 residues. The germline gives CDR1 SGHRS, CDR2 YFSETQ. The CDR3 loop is CASKPRGSTNTGELFF. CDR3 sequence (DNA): TGCGCCAGCAAGCCGAGGGGGTCTACGAACACCGGGGAGCTGTTTTTT.

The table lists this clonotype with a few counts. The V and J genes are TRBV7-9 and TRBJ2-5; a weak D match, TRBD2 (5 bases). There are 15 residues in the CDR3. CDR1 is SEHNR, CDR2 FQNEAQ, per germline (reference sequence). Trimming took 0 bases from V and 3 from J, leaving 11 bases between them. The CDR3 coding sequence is TGTGCCAGCAGCTTAGCGGAGGTAGTAAAAGAGACCCAGTACTTC. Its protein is CASSLAEVVKETQYF.

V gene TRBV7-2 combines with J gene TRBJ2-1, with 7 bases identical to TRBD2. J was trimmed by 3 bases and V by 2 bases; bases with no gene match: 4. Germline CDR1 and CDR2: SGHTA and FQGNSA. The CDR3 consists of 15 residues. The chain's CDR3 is CASSLTLADYNEQFF. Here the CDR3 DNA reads TGTGCCAGCAGCTTAACGCTAGCGGACTACAATGAGCAGTTCTTC. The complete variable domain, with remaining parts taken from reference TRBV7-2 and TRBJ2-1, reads GAGVSQSPSNKVTEKGKDVELRCDPISGHTALYWYRQSLGQGLEFLIYFQGNSAPDKSGLPSDRFSAERTGGSVSTLTIQRTQQEDSAVYLCASSLTLADYNEQFFGPGTRLTVL.